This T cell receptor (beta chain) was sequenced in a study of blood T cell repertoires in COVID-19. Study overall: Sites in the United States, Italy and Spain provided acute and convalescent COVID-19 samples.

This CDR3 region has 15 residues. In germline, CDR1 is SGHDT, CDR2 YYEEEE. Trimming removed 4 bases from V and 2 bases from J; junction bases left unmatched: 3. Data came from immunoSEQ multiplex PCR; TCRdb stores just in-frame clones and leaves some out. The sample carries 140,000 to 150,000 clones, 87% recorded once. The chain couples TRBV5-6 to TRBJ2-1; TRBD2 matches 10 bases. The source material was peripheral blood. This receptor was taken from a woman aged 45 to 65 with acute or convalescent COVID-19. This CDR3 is CASSPGLAAYNEQFF. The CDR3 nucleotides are TGTGCCAGCAGCCCTGGACTAGCGGCCTACAATGAGCAGTTCTTC.